Each of the 2 T cell receptor beta chains below was sequenced from the same sample in a study of blood T cell repertoires in COVID-19. Sequencing was performed with immunoSEQ multiplex PCR; in TCRdb, only in-frame clones are kept and a portion is missing. The table has 130,000 to 150,000 clones, 87% seen once; the top ten hold 4.3%. Input material: peripheral blood. These TCRs come from a woman in her thirties or forties with acute or convalescent COVID-19.

This clone occurred once. The chain joins TRBV5-6 to TRBJ2-2, with D possibly matching TRBD1 (6 bases). There are 17 residues in the CDR3. Germline assignment: CDR1 SGHDT and CDR2 YYEEEE. Deletions cut 1 base from V and 0 bases from J, with 13 bases between. For the CDR3, the DNA is TGTGCCAGCAGCTTGATAGACAGGCTTGCGAACACCGGGGAGCTGTTTTTT. This sequence encodes CASSLIDRLANTGELFF.

This clone occurred once. The J gene is TRBJ1-1, the V gene TRBV14, with D unresolved. Germline CDR1 reads SGHDN; CDR2 reads FVKESK. The CDR3 runs to 14 residues. Trimming left V 5 bases short and J 3 bases short, with 13 bases between. The CDR3 bases are TGTGCCAGCAGCTCCTGGTCCACTGACACTGAAGCTTTCTTT. It is translated as CASSSWSTDTEAFF. The whole variable domain, remainder taken from reference TRBV14 and TRBJ1-1, is EAGVTQFPSHSVIEKGQTVTLRCDPISGHDNLYWYRRVMGKEIKFLLHFVKESKQDESGMPNNRFLAERTGGTYSTLKVQPAELEDSGVYFCASSSWSTDTEAFFGQGTRLTVV.